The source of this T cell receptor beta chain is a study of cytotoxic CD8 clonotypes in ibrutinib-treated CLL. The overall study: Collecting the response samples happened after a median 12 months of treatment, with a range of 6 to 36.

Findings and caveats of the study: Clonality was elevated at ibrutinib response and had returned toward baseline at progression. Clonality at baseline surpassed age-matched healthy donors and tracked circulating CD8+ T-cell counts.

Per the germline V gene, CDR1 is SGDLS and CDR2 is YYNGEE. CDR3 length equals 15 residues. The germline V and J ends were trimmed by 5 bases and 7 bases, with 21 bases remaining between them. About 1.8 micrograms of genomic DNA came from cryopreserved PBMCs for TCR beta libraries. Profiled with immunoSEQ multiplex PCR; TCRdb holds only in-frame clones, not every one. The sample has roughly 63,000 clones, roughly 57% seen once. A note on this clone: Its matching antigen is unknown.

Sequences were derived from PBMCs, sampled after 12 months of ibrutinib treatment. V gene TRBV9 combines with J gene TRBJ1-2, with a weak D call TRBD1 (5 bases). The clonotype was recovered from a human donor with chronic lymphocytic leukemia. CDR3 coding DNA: TGTGCCAGCAGAACCCCGGGACCTCTGGCTAGTGGCTACACCTTC. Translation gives CASRTPGPLASGYTF. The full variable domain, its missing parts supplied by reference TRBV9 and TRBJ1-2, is DSGVTQTPKHLITATGQRVTLRCSPRSGDLSVYWYQQSLDQGLQFLIQYYNGEERAKGNILERFSAQQFPDLHSELNLSSLELGDSALYFCASRTPGPLASGYTFGSGTRLTVV.